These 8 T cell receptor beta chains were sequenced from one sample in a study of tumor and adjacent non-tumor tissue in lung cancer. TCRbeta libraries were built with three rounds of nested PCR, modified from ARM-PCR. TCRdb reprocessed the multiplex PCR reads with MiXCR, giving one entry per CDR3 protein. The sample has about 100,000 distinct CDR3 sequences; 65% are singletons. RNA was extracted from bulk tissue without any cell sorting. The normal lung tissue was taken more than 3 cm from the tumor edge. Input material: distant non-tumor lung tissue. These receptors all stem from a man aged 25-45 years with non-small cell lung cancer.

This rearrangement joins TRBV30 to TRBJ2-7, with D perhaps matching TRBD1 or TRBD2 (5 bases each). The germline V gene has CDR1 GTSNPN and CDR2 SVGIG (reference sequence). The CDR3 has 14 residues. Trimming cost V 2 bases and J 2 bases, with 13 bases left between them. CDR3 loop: CAWSPGDGAYEQYF. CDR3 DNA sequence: TGTGCCTGGAGTCCTGGGGACGGAGCCTACGAGCAGTACTTC.

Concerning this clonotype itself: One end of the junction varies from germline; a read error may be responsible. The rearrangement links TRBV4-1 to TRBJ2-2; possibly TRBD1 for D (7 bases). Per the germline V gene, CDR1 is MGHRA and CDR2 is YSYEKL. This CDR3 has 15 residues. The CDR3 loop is CASSQIPGGTGKLFF. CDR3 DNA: TGCGCCAGCAGCCAAATTCCAGGGGGGACCGGGAAGCTGTTTTTT.

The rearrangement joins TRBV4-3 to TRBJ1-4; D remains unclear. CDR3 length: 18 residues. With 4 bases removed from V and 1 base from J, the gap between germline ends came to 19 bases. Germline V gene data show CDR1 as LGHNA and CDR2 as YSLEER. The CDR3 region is CASSPRAMTRGTNEKLFF. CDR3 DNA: TGCGCCAGCAGCCCCCGGGCCATGACGCGTGGAACTAATGAAAAACTGTTTTTT.

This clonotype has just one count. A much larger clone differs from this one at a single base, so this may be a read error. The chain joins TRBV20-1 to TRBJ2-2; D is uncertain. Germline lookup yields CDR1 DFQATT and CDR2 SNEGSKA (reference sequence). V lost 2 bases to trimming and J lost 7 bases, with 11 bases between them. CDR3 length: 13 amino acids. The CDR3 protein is CSARMEVIGELFF. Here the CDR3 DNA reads TGCAGTGCTAGAATGGAAGTGATCGGGGAGCTGTTTTTT.

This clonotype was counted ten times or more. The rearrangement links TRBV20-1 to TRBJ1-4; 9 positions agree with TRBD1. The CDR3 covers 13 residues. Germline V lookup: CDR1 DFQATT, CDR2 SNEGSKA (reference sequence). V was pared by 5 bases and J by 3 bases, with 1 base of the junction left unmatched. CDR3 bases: TGCAGTGCTTGGGACAGGGCTAATGAAAAACTGTTTTTT. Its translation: CSAWDRANEKLFF.

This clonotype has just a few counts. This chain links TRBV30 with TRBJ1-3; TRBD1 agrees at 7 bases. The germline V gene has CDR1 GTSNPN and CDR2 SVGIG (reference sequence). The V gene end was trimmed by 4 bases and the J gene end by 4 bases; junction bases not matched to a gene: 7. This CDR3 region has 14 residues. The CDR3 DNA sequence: TGTGCCTGGACCCAGACAGGGACCGGAAACACCATATATTTT. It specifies CAWTQTGTGNTIYF. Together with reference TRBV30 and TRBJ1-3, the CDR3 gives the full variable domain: SQTIHQWPATLVQPVGSPLSLECTVEGTSNPNLYWYRQAAGRGLQLLFYSVGIGQISSEVPQNLSASRPQDRQFILSSKKLLLSDSGFYLCAWTQTGTGNTIYFGEGSWLTVV.

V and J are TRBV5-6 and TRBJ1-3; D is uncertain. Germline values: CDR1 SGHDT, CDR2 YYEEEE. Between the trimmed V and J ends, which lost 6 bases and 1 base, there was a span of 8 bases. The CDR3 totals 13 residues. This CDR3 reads CASNSISGNTIYF. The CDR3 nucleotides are TGTGCCAGCAACTCTATATCTGGAAACACCATATATTTT.

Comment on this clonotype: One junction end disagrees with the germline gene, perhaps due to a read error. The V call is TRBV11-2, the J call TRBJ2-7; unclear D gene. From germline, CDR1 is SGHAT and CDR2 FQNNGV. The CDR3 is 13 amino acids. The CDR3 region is CASNLVGSYEQYF. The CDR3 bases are TGTGCCAGCAACTTAGTCGGCAGCTACGAGCAGTACTTC.